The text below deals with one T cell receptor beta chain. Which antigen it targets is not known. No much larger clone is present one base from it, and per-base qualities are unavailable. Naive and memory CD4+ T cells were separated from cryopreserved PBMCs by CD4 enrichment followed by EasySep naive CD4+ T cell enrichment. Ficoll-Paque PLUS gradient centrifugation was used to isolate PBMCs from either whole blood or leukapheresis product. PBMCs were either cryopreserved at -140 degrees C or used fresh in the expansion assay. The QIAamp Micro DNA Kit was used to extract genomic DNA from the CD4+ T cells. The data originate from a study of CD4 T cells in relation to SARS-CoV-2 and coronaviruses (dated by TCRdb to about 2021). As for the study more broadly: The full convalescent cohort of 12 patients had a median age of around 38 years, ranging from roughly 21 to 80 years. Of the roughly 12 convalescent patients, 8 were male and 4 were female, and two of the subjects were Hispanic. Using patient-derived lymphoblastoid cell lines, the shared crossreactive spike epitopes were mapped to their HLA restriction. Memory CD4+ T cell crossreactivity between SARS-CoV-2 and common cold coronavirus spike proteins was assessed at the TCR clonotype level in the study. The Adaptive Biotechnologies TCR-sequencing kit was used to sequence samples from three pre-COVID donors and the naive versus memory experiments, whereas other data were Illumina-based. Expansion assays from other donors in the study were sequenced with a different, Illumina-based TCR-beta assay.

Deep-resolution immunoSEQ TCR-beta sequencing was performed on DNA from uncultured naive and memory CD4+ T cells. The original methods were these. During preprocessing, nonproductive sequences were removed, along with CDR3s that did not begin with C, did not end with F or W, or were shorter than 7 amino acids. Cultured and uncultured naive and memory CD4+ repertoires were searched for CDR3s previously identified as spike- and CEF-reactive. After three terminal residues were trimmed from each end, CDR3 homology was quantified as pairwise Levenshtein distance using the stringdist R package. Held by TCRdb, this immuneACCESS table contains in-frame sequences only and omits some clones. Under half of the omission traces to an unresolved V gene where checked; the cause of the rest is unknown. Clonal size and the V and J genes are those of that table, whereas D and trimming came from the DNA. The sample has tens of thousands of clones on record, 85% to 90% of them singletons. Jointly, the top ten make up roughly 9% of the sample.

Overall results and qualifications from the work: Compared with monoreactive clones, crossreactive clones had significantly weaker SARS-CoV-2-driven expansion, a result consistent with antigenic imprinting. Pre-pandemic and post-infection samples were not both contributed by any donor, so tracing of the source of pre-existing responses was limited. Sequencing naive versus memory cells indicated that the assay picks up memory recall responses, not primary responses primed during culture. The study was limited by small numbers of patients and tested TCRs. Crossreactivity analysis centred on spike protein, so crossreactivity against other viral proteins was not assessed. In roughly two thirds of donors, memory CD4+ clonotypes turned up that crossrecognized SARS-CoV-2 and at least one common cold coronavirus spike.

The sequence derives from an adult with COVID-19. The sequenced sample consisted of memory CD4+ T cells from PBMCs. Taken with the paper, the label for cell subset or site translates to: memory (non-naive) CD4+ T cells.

Here is the DNA: TGCGCCAGCACCCCAAGCGGGGCCAATAATTCACCCCTCCACTTT. This gives the protein CASTPSGANNSPLHF. The sequence joins TRBV5-1 to TRBJ1-6; the D gene is possibly TRBD1, with 5 bases matching. CDR1 and CDR2 are drawn from the germline V gene: SGHRS, YFSETQ. Trimming costs V 6 bases and J 5 bases, and their ends lie 15 bases apart. From cysteine to phenylalanine, the CDR3 is 15 amino acids long. The sequence is cut down to CDR3 DNA, 45 bases in frame from base 1.